These T cell receptor beta chains were read from a single sample in a study of cytomegalovirus exposure and HLA in healthy donors. Using immunoSEQ multiplex PCR, the repertoire was profiled, and TCRdb retains in-frame clones only, with some absent. Here the sample spans 100,000 to 150,000 clones, around 8.5% being singletons. Input material: PBMCs. Every receptor here comes from a man aged 40-49 years in good health and CMV-seronegative. The CDR3 runs from the conserved cysteine through the conserved F or W. D genes are given only for firm matches. A clone size is listed for some rows: how often the clone was seen (once, few, many), or a class if it is expanded.

J: TRBJ2-1
D: -
size: few
V: TRBV11-2
CDR3: CASSFLYNEQFF
DNA: TGTGCCAGCAGCTTCCTGTACAATGAGCAGTTCTTC

J: TRBJ2-7
D: -
size: few
V: TRBV30
CDR3: CAWRTVSSYEQYF
DNA: TGTGCCTGGAGGACAGTCAGCTCCTACGAGCAGTACTTC

J: TRBJ2-3
D: TRBD2
size: -
V: TRBV7-6
CDR3: CASSWGGIDTQYF
DNA: TGTGCCAGCAGCTGGGGGGGGATAGATACGCAGTATTTT

J: TRBJ2-1
D: -
size: few
V: TRBV6-6
CDR3: CASSPGGTRQQFF
DNA: TGTGCCAGCAGCCCCGGAGGGACGCGCCAGCAGTTCTTC

J: TRBJ2-3
D: TRBD2
size: few
V: TRBV5-1
CDR3: CASSRAGGSTDTQYF
DNA: TGCGCCAGCAGCCGAGCGGGGGGGTCCACAGATACGCAGTATTTT

J: TRBJ1-1
D: -
size: -
V: TRBV19
CDR3: CASSLDPGKMNTEAFF
DNA: TGTGCCAGTAGTCTCGACCCCGGGAAGATGAACACTGAAGCTTTCTTT

J: TRBJ1-1
D: -
size: -
V: TRBV4-1
CDR3: CASSQEPRWGGTEAFF
DNA: TGCGCCAGCAGCCAAGAACCCCGGTGGGGAGGCACTGAAGCTTTCTTT

J: TRBJ2-3
D: -
size: few
V: TRBV4-1
CDR3: CASSRQDRSTDTQYF
DNA: TGCGCCAGCAGCCGCCAAGACAGGAGCACAGATACGCAGTATTTT

J: TRBJ1-1
D: -
size: few
V: TRBV28
CDR3: CASSLLNGQREAFF
DNA: TGTGCCAGCAGTTTACTCAACGGACAGAGAGAAGCTTTCTTT

J: TRBJ1-1
D: TRBD1
size: -
V: TRBV19
CDR3: CASSIGGTVTEAFF
DNA: TGTGCCAGTAGTATTGGTGGGACAGTCACTGAAGCTTTCTTT

J: TRBJ1-5
D: -
size: -
V: TRBV5-8
CDR3: CASSLGTLNQPQHF
DNA: TGTGCCAGCAGCTTGGGGACTTTAAATCAGCCCCAGCATTTT

J: TRBJ2-7
D: -
size: few
V: TRBV6-1
CDR3: CASSELTGNDEQYF
DNA: TGTGCCAGCAGTGAATTGACAGGCAATGACGAGCAGTACTTC

J: TRBJ1-2
D: TRBD1
size: few
V: TRBV15
CDR3: CATSRGEGTGGRYGYTF
DNA: TGTGCCACCAGCAGAGGGGAGGGGACAGGGGGCAGGTATGGCTACACCTTC

J: TRBJ1-1
D: -
size: -
V: TRBV18
CDR3: CASSPSPGHLPPTEAFF
DNA: TGTGCCAGCTCACCCTCGCCGGGACATCTTCCGCCCACTGAAGCTTTCTTT

J: TRBJ2-2
D: -
size: -
V: TRBV6-5
CDR3: CASSEGANTGELFF
DNA: TGTGCCAGCTCTGAGGGGGCGAACACCGGGGAGCTGTTTTTT

J: TRBJ1-5
D: TRBD1
size: -
V: TRBV7-9
CDR3: CASSSGKTGPNQPQHF
DNA: TGTGCCAGCAGCTCCGGAAAGACAGGGCCGAATCAGCCCCAGCATTTT

J: TRBJ2-1
D: TRBD2
size: -
V: TRBV27
CDR3: CASSGIGTNNEQFF
DNA: TGTGCCAGCAGTGGCATAGGGACTAACAATGAGCAGTTCTTC

J: TRBJ1-2
D: -
size: once
V: TRBV28
CDR3: CASSLTTNYGYTF
DNA: TGTGCCAGCAGTTTGACAACTAACTATGGCTACACCTTC

J: TRBJ2-3
D: -
size: few
V: TRBV9
CDR3: CASSVGPASSTDTQYF
DNA: TGTGCCAGCAGCGTAGGCCCCGCTAGCAGCACAGATACGCAGTATTTT

J: TRBJ1-2
D: -
size: -
V: TRBV6-6
CDR3: CASSYSEGGLDGYTF
DNA: TGTGCCAGCAGTTACTCGGAGGGCGGGCTTGATGGCTACACCTTC

J: TRBJ2-7
D: TRBD1
size: -
V: TRBV4-1
CDR3: CASSLGQGGEQYF
DNA: TGCGCCAGCAGCCTGGGACAGGGGGGCGAGCAGTACTTC

J: TRBJ2-3
D: -
size: few
V: TRBV7-9
CDR3: CASSLPGSLSDTQYF
DNA: TGTGCCAGCAGCTTACCGGGAAGCCTCTCGGATACGCAGTATTTT

J: TRBJ2-1
D: TRBD2
size: few
V: TRBV2
CDR3: CARGHWTSGNEQFF
DNA: TGTGCCAGAGGCCATTGGACTAGTGGGAATGAGCAGTTCTTC

J: TRBJ2-3
D: TRBD1
size: few
V: TRBV5-4
CDR3: CASSPPGQRTDTQYF
DNA: TGTGCCAGCAGCCCCCCGGGACAGCGCACAGATACGCAGTATTTT

J: TRBJ2-1
D: TRBD1
size: -
V: TRBV27
CDR3: CATGTGSYNEQFF
DNA: TGTGCCACCGGGACAGGGTCATACAATGAGCAGTTCTTC

J: TRBJ1-1
D: -
size: few
V: TRBV6-1
CDR3: CASSEYYTEAFF
DNA: TGTGCCAGCAGTGAATATTACACTGAAGCTTTCTTT

J: TRBJ2-5
D: -
size: -
V: TRBV10-3
CDR3: CAISEGQIQETQYF
DNA: TGTGCCATCAGTGAAGGACAGATCCAAGAGACCCAGTACTTC

J: TRBJ1-3
D: -
size: -
V: TRBV7-2
CDR3: CASSLVSGTGQNTIYF
DNA: TGTGCCAGCAGCTTAGTGTCGGGTACAGGGCAAAACACCATATATTTT

J: TRBJ2-5
D: -
size: -
V: TRBV19
CDR3: CASSIDPGETQYF
DNA: TGTGCCAGTAGTATAGATCCAGGAGAGACCCAGTACTTC

J: TRBJ2-1
D: TRBD2
size: -
V: TRBV7-9
CDR3: CASSFYSGGAYNEQFF
DNA: TGTGCCAGCAGCTTTTATAGCGGGGGGGCCTACAATGAGCAGTTCTTC

J: TRBJ2-3
D: TRBD2
size: -
V: TRBV2
CDR3: CASSESSGGDTSTDTQYF
DNA: TGTGCCAGCAGTGAATCTAGCGGGGGAGATACGAGCACAGATACGCAGTATTTT

J: TRBJ1-1
D: TRBD1
size: few
V: TRBV2
CDR3: CASTEKGDRVIAFF
DNA: TGTGCCAGCACCGAAAAGGGAGACAGGGTTATAGCTTTCTTT

J: TRBJ1-1
D: TRBD1
size: few
V: TRBV5-1
CDR3: CASSTQQGVEAFF
DNA: TGCGCCAGCAGCACCCAACAGGGGGTGGAAGCTTTCTTT

J: TRBJ2-7
D: -
size: -
V: TRBV10-1
CDR3: CASSEIGVSVNEQYF
DNA: TGCGCCAGCAGTGAGATCGGGGTGAGCGTCAACGAGCAGTACTTC

J: TRBJ2-2
D: TRBD1
size: -
V: TRBV11-2
CDR3: CASSLTGGRAGELFF
DNA: TGTGCCAGCAGCCTGACAGGGGGCCGGGCCGGGGAGCTGTTTTTT

J: TRBJ1-6
D: -
size: -
V: TRBV11-2
CDR3: CASSLSSYNSPLHF
DNA: TGTGCCAGCAGCTTGAGCTCCTATAATTCACCCCTCCACTTT

J: TRBJ1-6
D: -
size: -
V: TRBV7-3
CDR3: CASSLMGLYNSPLHF
DNA: TGTGCCAGCAGCTTAATGGGACTGTATAATTCACCCCTCCACTTT

J: TRBJ2-1
D: TRBD2
size: -
V: TRBV11-2
CDR3: CASSLGGLALGNEQFF
DNA: TGTGCCAGCAGCTTAGGGGGACTAGCTCTCGGCAATGAGCAGTTCTTC

J: TRBJ2-3
D: -
size: few
V: TRBV9
CDR3: CASSARTDTQYF
DNA: TGTGCCAGCAGCGCGAGGACAGATACGCAGTATTTT

J: TRBJ2-2
D: -
size: few
V: TRBV5-1
CDR3: CASSPGTVNTGELFF
DNA: TGCGCCAGCAGCCCAGGGACTGTGAACACCGGGGAGCTGTTTTTT

J: TRBJ1-2
D: -
size: few
V: TRBV11-1
CDR3: CASSSYSGGYTF
DNA: TGTGCCAGCAGCTCTTATTCGGGAGGCTACACCTTC

J: TRBJ2-5
D: -
size: -
V: TRBV5-4
CDR3: CASSLDSTETQYF
DNA: TGTGCCAGCAGCTTGGACAGCACAGAGACCCAGTACTTC

J: TRBJ1-4
D: -
size: -
V: TRBV7-9
CDR3: CASSQTAATNEKLFF
DNA: TGTGCCAGCAGTCAAACAGCTGCAACTAATGAAAAACTGTTTTTT